Listed below are T cell receptor beta chains from one sample, sequenced in a study of early T cells in non-severe SARS-CoV-2 infection. TCRdb reanalysed the 5' RACE reads using MiXCR and keeps one entry per CDR3 protein. The sample has under 60,000 distinct CDR3 sequences, around 5.2% seen once. The specimen was whole blood. The receptors stem from an adult who was a healthcare worker with PCR-confirmed SARS-CoV-2 infection or an uninfected control (not recorded which). The CDR3 runs from the conserved cysteine through the conserved F or W. D genes are given only for firm matches. Expanded clones are given a class, and other clones once, few, many or no size at all.

>TRBV12-5|TRBJ2-1|.|TRBD2
CASGFDSGGSYNEQFF
TGTGCTAGTGGTTTTGACAGCGGGGGCTCCTACAATGAGCAGTTCTTC
>TRBV25-1|TRBJ2-5|.|.
CASTSPQETQYF
TGTGCCAGCACATCCCCCCAAGAGACCCAGTACTTC
>TRBV27|TRBJ1-3|few|TRBD1
CASSLGTGSGNTIYF
TGTGCCAGCAGTTTAGGGACAGGCTCTGGAAACACCATATATTTT
>TRBV24-1|TRBJ2-1|many|.
CATSEGRGEQFF
TGTGCCACCAGTGAGGGTAGAGGTGAGCAGTTCTTC
>TRBV13|TRBJ2-7|many|TRBD1
CASLGTGAYEQYF
TGTGCCAGCCTTGGGACAGGGGCCTACGAGCAGTACTTC
>TRBV12-3/TRBV12-4|TRBJ1-5|many|TRBD1
CASRITGGNQPQHF
TGTGCCAGCAGGATCACAGGGGGCAATCAGCCCCAGCATTTT
>TRBV7-8|TRBJ1-5|few|.
CASSLNLGTGNQPQHF
TGTGCCAGCAGCTTAAATTTGGGAACAGGCAATCAGCCCCAGCATTTT
>TRBV18|TRBJ1-2|few|TRBD1
CASSHQDRNYGYTF
TGTGCCAGCTCACATCAGGACAGGAATTATGGCTACACCTTC
>TRBV5-1|TRBJ1-1|.|.
CASSLKGYGVTEAFF
TGCGCCAGCAGCTTGAAGGGTTACGGGGTTACTGAAGCTTTCTTT
>TRBV6-5|TRBJ2-1|many|.
CASRGSYNEQFF
TGTGCCAGCAGGGGCTCCTACAATGAGCAGTTCTTC
>TRBV29-1|TRBJ2-7|many|TRBD1
CSARDRVFEQYF
TGCAGCGCCCGGGACAGGGTTTTCGAGCAGTACTTC
>TRBV20-1|TRBJ1-3|many|TRBD1
CSVGHRGTSGNTIYF
TGCAGTGTGGGACACAGGGGAACCTCTGGAAACACCATATATTTT
>TRBV6-5|TRBJ2-1|few|.
CASSYYPQASSYNEQFF
TGTGCCAGCAGTTACTATCCACAGGCTAGCTCCTACAATGAGCAGTTCTTC
>TRBV7-9|TRBJ2-1|many|TRBD1
CASSGQGAFRIYEQFF
TGTGCCAGCAGCGGACAGGGGGCCTTCAGAATCTATGAGCAGTTCTTC
>TRBV27|TRBJ1-2|many|TRBD1
CASSFRQGSYGYTF
TGTGCCAGCAGTTTCAGACAGGGGAGCTATGGCTACACCTTC
>TRBV20-1|TRBJ1-5|few|TRBD1
CSARRTGRNQPQHF
TGCAGTGCTCGACGGACAGGACGCAATCAGCCCCAGCATTTT
>TRBV19|TRBJ2-2|few|TRBD1
CASSFYYRGYTGELFF
TGTGCCAGTAGTTTTTATTACAGGGGTTACACCGGGGAGCTGTTTTTT
>TRBV7-8|TRBJ2-7|many|TRBD1
CASRLHPTGSPYEQYF
TGTGCCAGCAGGCTCCACCCGACAGGGAGTCCCTACGAGCAGTACTTC
>TRBV19|TRBJ1-1|many|TRBD1
CASRDSYTEAFF
TGTGCCAGTCGGGACAGTTACACTGAAGCTTTCTTT
>TRBV20-1|TRBJ1-4|many|.
CSADTMEKLFF
TGCAGTGCTGACACAATGGAAAAACTGTTTTTT
>TRBV5-1|TRBJ2-4|medium-sized|.
CASSPGGDGSVQYF
TGCGCCAGCAGCCCTGGCGGGGATGGGAGTGTTCAGTACTTC
>TRBV7-8|TRBJ2-7|many|TRBD2
CASSFGLAGGLGKEQYF
TGTGCCAGCAGCTTTGGACTAGCGGGAGGTCTAGGAAAAGAGCAGTACTTC
>TRBV7-9|TRBJ1-4|.|.
CASSLDTFPMNKLFF
TGTGCCAGCAGCCTCGACACATTCCCCATGAATAAACTGTTTTTT
>TRBV6-5|TRBJ2-3|many|TRBD1
CASRSQGVYRTDTQYF
TGTGCCAGCAGATCACAGGGGGTTTACAGGACAGATACGCAGTATTTT
>TRBV19|TRBJ1-2|.|.
CASSKPAGHSYGYTF
TGTGCCAGTAGTAAACCCGCGGGACATAGCTATGGCTACACCTTC
>TRBV27|TRBJ1-6|few|.
CASSYKGNTLHF
TGTGCCAGCAGTTATAAGGGAAACACCCTCCACTTT
>TRBV7-3|TRBJ2-5|many|TRBD1
CASSPYQGARETQYF
TGTGCCAGCAGCCCCTACCAGGGGGCTCGGGAGACCCAGTACTTC
>TRBV13|TRBJ2-2|many|.
CASSGGPGLPGELFF
TGTGCCAGCAGCGGGGGGCCAGGCCTTCCCGGGGAGCTGTTTTTT
>TRBV6-2/TRBV6-3|TRBJ2-7|many|.
CASTRSFQQYF
TGTGCCAGCACCAGGTCCTTCCAGCAGTACTTC
>TRBV19|TRBJ2-3|many|.
CATAGGTYTQYF
TGTGCCACCGCAGGGGGGACATATACGCAGTATTTT
>TRBV27|TRBJ2-1|many|TRBD2
CASSFGGGAREQFF
TGTGCCAGCAGTTTTGGCGGGGGGGCGCGTGAGCAGTTCTTC
>TRBV18|TRBJ2-3|many|TRBD1
CASSQIQPGQGFTDTQYF
TGTGCCAGCTCCCAAATCCAACCGGGACAGGGGTTTACAGATACGCAGTATTTT
>TRBV6-2/TRBV6-3|TRBJ1-5|many|.
CASRFGTGQPQHF
TGTGCCAGCAGATTCGGGACCGGGCAGCCCCAGCATTTT
>TRBV19|TRBJ2-5|many|.
CASSIRARTKETQYF
TGTGCCAGTAGTATCCGCGCAAGGACCAAAGAGACCCAGTACTTC
>TRBV6-5|TRBJ2-3|many|.
CASSYSNGADTQYF
TGTGCCAGCAGTTACTCGAACGGGGCGGATACGCAGTATTTT
>TRBV5-1|TRBJ2-7|.|.
CASSVPSYEQYF
TGCGCCAGCAGCGTCCCTTCCTACGAGCAGTACTTC
>TRBV18|TRBJ1-2|few|TRBD1
CASSPGQGNYGYTF
TGTGCCAGCTCACCGGGACAGGGGAACTATGGCTACACCTTC
>TRBV6-1|TRBJ2-5|many|TRBD2
CASSSTSGIEETQYF
TGTGCCAGCAGTTCTACTAGCGGGATTGAAGAGACCCAGTACTTC
>TRBV29-1|TRBJ1-2|.|.
CSVGGFYGYTF
TGCAGCGTTGGCGGTTTCTATGGCTACACCTTC
>TRBV7-8|TRBJ2-7|.|TRBD1
CASGRTGVYEQYF
TGTGCCAGCGGTCGGACAGGGGTCTACGAGCAGTACTTC
>TRBV6-5|TRBJ1-5|few|.
CASTPGGHQPQHF
TGTGCCAGCACCCCGGGTGGCCATCAGCCCCAGCATTTT
>TRBV5-1|TRBJ2-2|few|.
CASSVPTGRTGELFF
TGCGCCAGCAGCGTTCCGACAGGACGCACCGGGGAGCTGTTTTTT